This entry lists 14 T cell receptor beta chains sequenced from one sample in a study of OX40 agonist ivuxolimab in advanced cancers. Generated by immunoSEQ multiplex PCR, the TCRdb table keeps only in-frame clones and is missing some. The profile shows more than 75,000 clones, 80% to 90% of them singletons. This specimen consisted of CD4+ or CD8+ T cells sorted from blood, obtained in a trial of the OX40 agonist ivuxolimab. The receptors come from an adult with an advanced solid tumor such as melanoma, head and neck, liver or kidney cancer.

The chain combines TRBV2 with TRBJ1-5, with D maybe TRBD1 (5 bases). The CDR3 is made up of 15 amino acids. CDR1 is SNHLY, CDR2 FYNNEI, per germline. V shed 6 bases and J shed 0 bases, with 12 bases lying between them. The CDR3 is CASSAGSLSNQPQHF. The CDR3 DNA reads as TGTGCCAGCAGCGCAGGGTCTCTTAGCAATCAGCCCCAGCATTTT.

The chain links TRBV5-1 to TRBJ2-3; 9 positions agree with TRBD1. CDR1 is SGHRS, CDR2 YFSETQ, per germline. J was trimmed by 2 bases and V by 1 base; bases with no gene match: 8. The CDR3 extends over 17 amino acids. The DNA for the CDR3 is TGCGCCAGCAGCTTGACCCAAAGGGACAGGGTCACAGATACGCAGTATTTT. Protein product: CASSLTQRDRVTDTQYF.

CDR3 sequence reads: CASSMGWARGSDTQYF. CDR3 DNA: TGTGCCAGTAGTATGGGATGGGCTCGCGGATCGGATACGCAGTATTTT. The V gene is TRBV19, the J gene TRBJ2-3; D gene uncertain. There are 16 residues in the CDR3. CDR1 and CDR2 from the germline V gene are LNHDA and SQIVND (reference sequence). V lost 3 bases, J lost 6 bases, and 19 bases lay in between.

This sequence joins TRBV10-3 and TRBJ2-2; 8 bases align to TRBD2. The germline CDR1 and CDR2 sequences are ENHRY and SYGVKD. V gave up 6 bases and J gave up 0 bases; unmatched junction bases: 3. The CDR3 runs 15 residues. DNA of the CDR3: TGTGCCATCAGCCGTAGCGGGGCGAACACCGGGGAGCTGTTTTTT. Translated: CAISRSGANTGELFF.

V and J are TRBV4-3 and TRBJ1-5; D unclear. In germline, CDR1 is LGHNA, CDR2 YSLEER. Deletions cut 1 base from V and 7 bases from J, with 8 bases between. The CDR3 has 13 amino acids. CDR3 residues: CASSQGRAQPQHF. CDR3 DNA sequence: TGCGCCAGCAGCCAAGGGAGGGCCCAGCCCCAGCATTTT.

The rearrangement uses TRBV28 and TRBJ1-4; TRBD1 might be the D (5 bases). This CDR3 contains 15 residues. V gave up 3 bases and J gave up 10 bases, with 18 bases separating them. CDR1 is MDHEN, CDR2 SYDVKM, per germline. Here the CDR3 DNA reads TGTGCCAGCAGTTTTTGGGCAGGGTCCGGCGGAAAACTGTTTTTT. Residues: CASSFWAGSGGKLFF.

The chain is built from TRBV11-2 and TRBJ1-2; weak D call: TRBD1 (5 bases). CDR3 length: 13 residues. Germline assignment: CDR1 SGHAT and CDR2 FQNNGV. The V and J ends lost 5 bases and 6 bases respectively, with 13 bases between them. This CDR3 reads CASSGTKGNGYTF. CDR3 DNA: TGTGCCAGCAGCGGGACCAAGGGGAATGGCTACACCTTC.

This rearrangement joins TRBV27 to TRBJ2-2; 9 nucleotides align to TRBD1. After removal of 5 bases from V and 3 bases from J, the junction contained 7 bases not matched to a gene. CDR1 and CDR2 (germline): MNHEY, SMNVEV (reference sequence). This CDR3 region has 16 residues. CDR3 in amino acids: CASSPLGQGYTGELFF. In DNA, the CDR3 is TGTGCCAGCAGTCCCTTGGGACAGGGATACACCGGGGAGCTGTTTTTT.

CDR3 in amino acids: CASSPDRIGSPLHF. Written as DNA, the CDR3 is TGTGCCAGCAGCCCTGACCGAATCGGATCACCCCTCCACTTT. The chain has TRBV7-9 and TRBJ1-6; the D is unclear. This CDR3 spans 14 amino acids. The germline V gene encodes CDR1 SEHNR and CDR2 FQNEAQ (reference sequence). Trimming left V 5 bases short and J 10 bases short, with 15 bases between.

This clone was seen once. The chain has TRBV5-1 and TRBJ2-1; D remains unclear. The CDR3 is 13 residues long. Trimming took 5 bases from V and 4 from J, leaving 10 bases between them. The germline CDR1 and CDR2 sequences are SGHRS and YFSETQ. The CDR3 sequence: CASSQEPYNEQFF. The CDR3 region has the DNA TGCGCCAGCAGTCAGGAACCTTACAATGAGCAGTTCTTC.

V and J are TRBV15 and TRBJ2-1, with D possibly being TRBD2 (6 bases). CDR3 length: 15 residues. Trimming shortened V by 2 bases and J by 0 bases, and 8 bases separated the two germline ends. Germline V gene lookup returns CDR1 LNHNV and CDR2 YYDKDF (reference sequence). The CDR3 sequence: CATSRSAGSYNEQFF. The CDR3 DNA is TGTGCCACCAGCAGATCAGCGGGCTCCTACAATGAGCAGTTCTTC.

This rearrangement joins TRBV10-3 to TRBJ2-1; the D is unclear. Per the germline V gene, CDR1 is ENHRY and CDR2 is SYGVKD. The V end was cut by 4 bases, the J end by 3 bases, with 7 bases between. This CDR3 comprises 13 residues. The CDR3 DNA sequence: TGTGCCATCAGTGTCGGCGGCTACAATGAGCAGTTCTTC. This translates into CAISVGGYNEQFF.

V is TRBV6-1 and J is TRBJ1-1; D gene unclear. The V and J ends lost 6 bases and 4 bases respectively, with 12 bases between them. The CDR3 covers 13 residues. From germline, CDR1 is MNHNS and CDR2 SASEGT. The DNA for the CDR3 is TGTGCCAGCAGCGGGCCCCTTGGCACTGAAGCTTTCTTT. Translation gives CASSGPLGTEAFF.

This clone appeared once. CDR3 sequence: CASSPPVFSGTEAFF. Written as DNA, the CDR3 is TGTGCCAGCTCACCACCGGTATTCTCCGGCACTGAAGCTTTCTTT. The chain couples TRBV18 to TRBJ1-1; D is unclear. V lost 0 bases and J lost 4, with 12 bases in between. The CDR3 consists of 15 residues. CDR1 is KGHSH and CDR2 is LQKENI in the germline V gene.